One and the same sample provided the 3 T cell receptor beta chains below, sequenced in a study of cytomegalovirus exposure and HLA in healthy donors. PCR was performed using 60 Vbeta and 13 Jbeta primers. TCRdb's copy holds only in-frame clones and misses some; the assay was immunoSEQ multiplex PCR. The repertoire holds 130,000 to 150,000 clones, with 74% as singletons. The sample comprised PBMCs. These TCRs come from a man between 18 and 35 years old in good health and CMV-seropositive.

The chain recombines TRBV27 with TRBJ2-7; possible D gene TRBD2, 5 bases. V lost 2 bases and J lost 2, with 13 bases in between. The germline CDR1 and CDR2 sequences are MNHEY and SMNVEV (reference sequence). CDR3 size: 15 residues. The chain's CDR3 is CASSLRRIYPYEQYF. The DNA for the CDR3 is TGTGCCAGCAGTTTACGGAGGATATACCCCTACGAGCAGTACTTC.

The CDR3 coding sequence is TGTGCCAGTAGCAGGGACAGGGGGAACTATCAGCCCCAGCATTTT. This sequence encodes CASSRDRGNYQPQHF. This rearrangement joins TRBV19 to TRBJ1-5, with TRBD1 matching 11 bases. The V and J ends lost 6 bases and 5 bases, in that order; junction bases with no gene match: 6. The CDR3 spans 15 residues. Germline V gene sequence: CDR1 LNHDA, CDR2 SQIVND (reference sequence).

This clone was observed a handful of times. The chain joins TRBV21-1 to TRBJ1-1; whether TRBD1, the table's D call, matches the DNA was not checked. TRBV21-1 counts as a pseudogene. The CDR3 contains 18 residues. In DNA form, the CDR3 reads TGTGCCAGCAGCAAATGGTGGGAGACAGGAGACTTTGGCACTGAAGCTTTCTTT. It is translated as CASSKWWETGDFGTEAFF.